This entry features one TCR beta chain sequence. Its antigen is not identified. TCRdb reprocessed the 5' RACE reads with MiXCR, giving one entry per CDR3 protein. The data hold under 150,000 distinct CDR3 sequences, with about 8% observed a single time. These data originate in a study of T cells after yellow fever vaccination. Findings of the study overall: FACS-sorted repertoires could harbor abundant contaminating bulk-population clonotypes.

V was trimmed by 5 bases and J by 1 base, leaving 13 bases between them. This CDR3 contains 14 residues. Germline V CDR1 and CDR2: DFQATT, SNEGSKA (reference sequence). Sequencing was performed on CD4+ T cells sorted from PBMCs, taken 5 days after the yellow fever booster vaccination. The clonotype was recovered from a man aged 25-45 years who received the YFV17D yellow fever vaccine. The V and J genes are TRBV20-1 and TRBJ2-3; D possibly matches TRBD1 or TRBD2 (6 bases each). This CDR3 reads CSAPSGAGTDTQYF. CDR3 in DNA: TGCAGTGCTCCTTCGGGGGCAGGCACAGATACGCAGTATTTT.